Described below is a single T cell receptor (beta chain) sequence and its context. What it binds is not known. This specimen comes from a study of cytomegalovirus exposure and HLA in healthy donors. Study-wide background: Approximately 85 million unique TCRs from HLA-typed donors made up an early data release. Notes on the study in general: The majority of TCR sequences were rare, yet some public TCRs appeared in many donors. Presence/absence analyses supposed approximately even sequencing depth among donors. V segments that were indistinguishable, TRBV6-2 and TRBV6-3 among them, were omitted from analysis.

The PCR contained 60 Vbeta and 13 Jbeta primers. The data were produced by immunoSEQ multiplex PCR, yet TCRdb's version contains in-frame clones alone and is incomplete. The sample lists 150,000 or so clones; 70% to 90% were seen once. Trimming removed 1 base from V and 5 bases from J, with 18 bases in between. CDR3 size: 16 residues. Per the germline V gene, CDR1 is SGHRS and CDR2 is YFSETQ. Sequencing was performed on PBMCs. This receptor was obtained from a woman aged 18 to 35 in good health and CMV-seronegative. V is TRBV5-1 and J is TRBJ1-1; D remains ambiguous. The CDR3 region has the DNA TGCGCCAGCAGCTTGTTTTCGGCGGGCTCCGGGACTGAAGCTTTCTTT. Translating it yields CASSLFSAGSGTEAFF.